A single sample gave rise to the 5 T cell receptor beta chains below, sequenced in a study of cytomegalovirus exposure and HLA in healthy donors. The PCR had 60 Vbeta and 13 Jbeta primers. Repertoires were generated with immunoSEQ multiplex PCR, while TCRdb's copy carries only in-frame clones and drops some. The data hold some 100,000 clones, with 70% to 75% observed a single time. Sample: PBMCs. The receptors stem from a woman under 30 in good health and CMV-seropositive.

V gene TRBV7-2 combines with J gene TRBJ1-4, with TRBD1 matching 8 bases. V gave up 5 bases and J gave up 7 bases; unmatched junction bases: 6. The CDR3 extends over 14 amino acids. CDR1 SGHTA and CDR2 FQGNSA come from the germline V gene. The CDR3 sequence is CASSRDRFGEKLFF. DNA for the CDR3: TGTGCCAGCAGCCGGGACAGGTTTGGTGAAAAACTGTTTTTT.

A few counts support this clone. The chain uses TRBV5-1 and TRBJ2-7, with a tentative D call TRBD2 (6 bases). Trimming removed 0 bases from V and 2 bases from J, with 12 bases in between. The CDR3 consists of 15 residues. Germline-derived CDR1 and CDR2 are SGHRS and YFSETQ. The CDR3 DNA sequence: TGCGCCAGCAGCTTGGGGGTCGGGAGCACCTACGAGCAGTACTTC. It yields the protein CASSLGVGSTYEQYF.

This rearrangement joins TRBV10-3 to TRBJ2-5, with TRBD2 matching over 13 bases. Germline assignment: CDR1 ENHRY and CDR2 SYGVKD. The CDR3 spans 18 residues. The V segment lost 3 bases and the J segment 1 base; nucleotides outside the gene matches: 8. CDR3 protein: CAISEGTSGTTPQETQYF. The CDR3 DNA reads as TGTGCCATCAGTGAAGGGACTAGCGGGACGACTCCCCAAGAGACCCAGTACTTC.

The rearrangement joins TRBV5-4 to TRBJ1-5; no clear D. The CDR3 consists of 13 residues. Germline V gene sequence: CDR1 SGHNT, CDR2 YYREEE (reference sequence). Trimming took 2 bases from V and 5 from J, leaving 8 bases between them. CDR3 residues: CASSLIPDQPQHF. In DNA, the CDR3 is TGTGCCAGCAGCTTAATCCCCGATCAGCCCCAGCATTTT.

J is TRBJ2-5 and V is TRBV7-6, with 8 bases aligning to TRBD1. This CDR3 spans 17 amino acids. Germline V gives CDR1 SGHVS, CDR2 FNYEAQ. With V trimmed by 5 bases and J by 2 bases, 13 bases remained unmatched. The CDR3 is CASSPPPGQAEQETQYF. The DNA for the CDR3 is TGTGCCAGCAGCCCCCCTCCGGGACAGGCAGAGCAAGAGACCCAGTACTTC.